This TCR beta chain comes out of a study of long-term antiretroviral therapy in people with HIV. The study, taken as a whole, reports: Someone took the blood between about 2003 and 2017, maybe while older ART regimens were in use.

Per individual, the PBMC samples numbered at least one pre-ART and at least two post-ART. They ran version v3.0 of the immunoSEQ assay at survey level. Sequencing used immunoSEQ multiplex PCR; TCRdb keeps in-frame clones, though not all of them. The sample yields just over 35,000 clones, around 80% seen once. This clone was seen just once. The antigen remains undetermined. The starting material was unsorted PBMCs, obtained 0.6 years after starting antiretroviral therapy. This clonotype was obtained from a man aged 18 to 35 with HIV.

CDR3 nucleotide sequence: TGTGCCAGCAGCCCCCGGAAAATAGGCCCTGGGGGGTCCTACGAGCAGTACTTC. This translates into CASSPRKIGPGGSYEQYF. The gene calls are TRBV7-2 and TRBJ2-7; D perhaps matches TRBD2 (6 bases). The ends were cut back, 5 bases at V and 1 base at J, with 24 bases in the middle. The length of the CDR3 is 18 residues. CDR1 and CDR2 (germline): SGHTA, FQGNSA. Looking up the rest from reference TRBV7-2 and TRBJ2-7 gives the full variable domain: GAGVSQSPSNKVTEKGKDVELRCDPISGHTALYWYRQSLGQGLEFLIYFQGNSAPDKSGLPSDRFSAERTGGSVSTLTIQRTQQEDSAVYLCASSPRKIGPGGSYEQYFGPGTRLTVT.